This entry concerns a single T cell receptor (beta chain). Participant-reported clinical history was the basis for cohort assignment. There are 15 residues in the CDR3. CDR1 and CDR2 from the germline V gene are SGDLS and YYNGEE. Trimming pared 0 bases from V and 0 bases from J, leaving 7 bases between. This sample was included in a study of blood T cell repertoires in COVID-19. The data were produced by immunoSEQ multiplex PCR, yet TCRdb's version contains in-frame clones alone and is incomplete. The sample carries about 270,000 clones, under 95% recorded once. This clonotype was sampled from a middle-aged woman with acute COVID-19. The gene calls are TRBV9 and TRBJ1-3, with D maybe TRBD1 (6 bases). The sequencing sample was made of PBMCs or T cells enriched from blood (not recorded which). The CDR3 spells CASSVGQVSGNTIYF. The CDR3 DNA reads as TGTGCCAGCAGCGTAGGACAGGTCTCTGGAAACACCATATATTTT.